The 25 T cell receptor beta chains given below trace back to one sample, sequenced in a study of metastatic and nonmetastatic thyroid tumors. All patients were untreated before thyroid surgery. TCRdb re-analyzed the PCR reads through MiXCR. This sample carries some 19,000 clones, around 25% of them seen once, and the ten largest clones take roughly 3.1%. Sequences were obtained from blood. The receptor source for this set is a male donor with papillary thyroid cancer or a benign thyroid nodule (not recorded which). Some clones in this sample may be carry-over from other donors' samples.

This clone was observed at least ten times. In DNA form, the CDR3 reads TGCAGTGCTAGAGGGCTAGACAGAGACGAGCAGTACTTC. Amino acid sequence: CSARGLDRDEQYF. This chain links TRBV20-1 with TRBJ2-7; tentatively, D is TRBD1 (5 bases). Trimming shortened V by 1 base and J by 5 bases, and 12 bases separated the two germline ends. Germline V gene lookup returns CDR1 DFQATT and CDR2 SNEGSKA (reference sequence). The CDR3 consists of 13 residues.

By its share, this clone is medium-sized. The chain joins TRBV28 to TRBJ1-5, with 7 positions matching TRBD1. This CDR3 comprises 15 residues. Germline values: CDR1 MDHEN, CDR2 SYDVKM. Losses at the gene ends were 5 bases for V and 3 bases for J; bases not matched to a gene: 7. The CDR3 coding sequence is TGTGCCAGCAGTCTAGACAGGGTCTACAATCAGCCCCAGCATTTT. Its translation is CASSLDRVYNQPQHF.

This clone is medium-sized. The CDR3 protein is CASSNLAGGGETQYF. The CDR3 DNA follows: TGTGCCAGCAGTAATCTAGCGGGAGGTGGAGAGACCCAGTACTTC. This chain joins TRBV6-1 and TRBJ2-5; 11 bases align to TRBD2. Trimming took 5 bases from V and 4 from J; bases not matched to a gene: 6. The germline CDR1 and CDR2 sequences are MNHNS and SASEGT. CDR3 length equals 15 residues.

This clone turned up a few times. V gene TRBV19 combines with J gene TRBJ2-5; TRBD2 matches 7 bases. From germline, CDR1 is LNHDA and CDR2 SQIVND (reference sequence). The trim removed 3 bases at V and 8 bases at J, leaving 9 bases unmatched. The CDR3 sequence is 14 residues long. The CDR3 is CASSITGSGKTQYF. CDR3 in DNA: TGTGCCAGTAGTATTACGGGGAGCGGGAAAACCCAGTACTTC.

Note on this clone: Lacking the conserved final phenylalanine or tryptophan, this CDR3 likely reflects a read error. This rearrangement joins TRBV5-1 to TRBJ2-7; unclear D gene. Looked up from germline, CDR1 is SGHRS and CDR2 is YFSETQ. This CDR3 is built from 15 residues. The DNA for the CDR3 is TGCGCCAGCAGCTTAGGTGGGCAGGCCTCCTACGCGCAGTACTTA. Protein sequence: CASSLGGQASYAQYL.

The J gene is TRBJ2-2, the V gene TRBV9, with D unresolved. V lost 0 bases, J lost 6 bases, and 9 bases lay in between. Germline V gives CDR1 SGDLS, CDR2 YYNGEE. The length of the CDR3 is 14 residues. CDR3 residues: CASSVAYRAGELFF. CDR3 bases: TGTGCCAGCAGCGTAGCGTACCGGGCCGGGGAGCTGTTTTTT.

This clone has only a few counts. Here the CDR3 DNA reads TGCGCCAGCAGTGAGTCACGGGACAGGCACTACGAGCAGTACTTC. Encoded protein: CASSESRDRHYEQYF. The genes are TRBV10-1 and TRBJ2-7, with 8 nucleotides matching TRBD1. V shed 0 bases, J shed 3 bases, and the junction held 4 bases outside the gene matches. The CDR3 runs 15 residues. From germline, CDR1 is WNHNN and CDR2 SYGVQD (reference sequence).

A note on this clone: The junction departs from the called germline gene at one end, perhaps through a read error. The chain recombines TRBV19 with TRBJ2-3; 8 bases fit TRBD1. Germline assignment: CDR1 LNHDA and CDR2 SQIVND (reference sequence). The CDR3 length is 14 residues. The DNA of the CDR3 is TGTGCAAGTAGTACAACAGGGGGGATAGATACGCAGTATTTT. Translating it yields CASSTTGGIDTQYF.

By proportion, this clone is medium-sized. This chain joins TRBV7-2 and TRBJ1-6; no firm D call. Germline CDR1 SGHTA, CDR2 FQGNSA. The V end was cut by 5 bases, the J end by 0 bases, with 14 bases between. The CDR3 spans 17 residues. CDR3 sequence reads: CASSQTGVSSYNSPLHF. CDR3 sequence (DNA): TGTGCCAGCAGCCAGACGGGAGTTAGCTCCTATAATTCACCCCTCCACTTT.

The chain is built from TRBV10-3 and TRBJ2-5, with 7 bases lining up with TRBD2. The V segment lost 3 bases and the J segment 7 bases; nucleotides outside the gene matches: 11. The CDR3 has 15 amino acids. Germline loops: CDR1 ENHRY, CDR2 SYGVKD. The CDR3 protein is CAISDSEGPGGTQYF. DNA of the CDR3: TGTGCCATCAGTGACTCTGAGGGACCGGGAGGGACCCAGTACTTC.

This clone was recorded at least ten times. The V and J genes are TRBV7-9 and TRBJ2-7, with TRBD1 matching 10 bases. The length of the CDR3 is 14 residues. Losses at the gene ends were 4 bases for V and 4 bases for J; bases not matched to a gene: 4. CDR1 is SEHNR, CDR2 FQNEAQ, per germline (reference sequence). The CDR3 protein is CASSSRDRGYEQYF. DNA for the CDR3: TGTGCCAGCAGCTCCCGGGACAGGGGTTACGAGCAGTACTTC.

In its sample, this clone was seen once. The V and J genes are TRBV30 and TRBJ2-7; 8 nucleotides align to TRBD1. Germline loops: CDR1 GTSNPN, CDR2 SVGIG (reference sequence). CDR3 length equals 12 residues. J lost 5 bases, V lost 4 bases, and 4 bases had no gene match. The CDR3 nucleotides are TGTGCCTGGACAGGGGGCTTGAACGAGCAGTACTTC. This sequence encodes CAWTGGLNEQYF. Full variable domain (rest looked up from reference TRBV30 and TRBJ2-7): SQTIHQWPATLVQPVGSPLSLECTVEGTSNPNLYWYRQAAGRGLQLLFYSVGIGQISSEVPQNLSASRPQDRQFILSSKKLLLSDSGFYLCAWTGGLNEQYFGPGTRLTVT.

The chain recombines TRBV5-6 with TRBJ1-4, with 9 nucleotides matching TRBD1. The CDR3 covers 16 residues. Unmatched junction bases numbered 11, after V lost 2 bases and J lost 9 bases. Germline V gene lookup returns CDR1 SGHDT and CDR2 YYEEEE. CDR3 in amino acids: CASSFGVGTGSKKLFF. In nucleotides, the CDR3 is TGTGCCAGCAGCTTTGGAGTGGGGACAGGGTCGAAAAAACTGTTTTTT.

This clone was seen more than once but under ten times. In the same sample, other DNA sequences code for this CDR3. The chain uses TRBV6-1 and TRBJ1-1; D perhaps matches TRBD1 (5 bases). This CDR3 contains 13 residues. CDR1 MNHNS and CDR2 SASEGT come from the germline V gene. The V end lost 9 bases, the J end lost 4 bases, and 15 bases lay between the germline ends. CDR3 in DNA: TGTGCCAGTAGACCCTTGGGGGGCACTGAAGCTTTCTTT. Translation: CASRPLGGTEAFF.

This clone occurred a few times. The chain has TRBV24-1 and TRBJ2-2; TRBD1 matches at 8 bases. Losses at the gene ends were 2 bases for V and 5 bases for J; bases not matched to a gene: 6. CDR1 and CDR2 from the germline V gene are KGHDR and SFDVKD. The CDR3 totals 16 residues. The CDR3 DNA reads TGTGCCACCAGTGATTCGACAGGGGTGGGAACCGGGGAGCTGTTTTTT. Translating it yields CATSDSTGVGTGELFF.

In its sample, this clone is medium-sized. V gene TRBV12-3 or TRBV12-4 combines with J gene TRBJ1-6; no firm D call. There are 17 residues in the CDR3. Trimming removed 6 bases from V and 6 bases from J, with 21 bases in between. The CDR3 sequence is CASSPLGGVSRNSPLHF. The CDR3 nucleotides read TGTGCCAGCAGCCCCCTGGGTGGGGTCTCCCGTAATTCACCCCTCCACTTT.

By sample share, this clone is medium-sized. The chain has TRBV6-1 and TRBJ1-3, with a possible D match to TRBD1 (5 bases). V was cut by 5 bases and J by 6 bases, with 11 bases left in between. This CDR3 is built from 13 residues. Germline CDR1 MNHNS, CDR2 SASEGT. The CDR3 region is CASSRAGENTIYF. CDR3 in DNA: TGTGCCAGCAGTCGGGCGGGGGAAAACACCATATATTTT.

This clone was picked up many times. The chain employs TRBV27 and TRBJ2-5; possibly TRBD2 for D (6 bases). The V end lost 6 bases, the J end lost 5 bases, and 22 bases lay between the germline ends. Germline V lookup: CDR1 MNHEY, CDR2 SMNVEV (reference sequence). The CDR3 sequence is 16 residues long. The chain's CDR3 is CASSKGGFTGRETQYF. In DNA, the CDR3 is TGTGCCAGCAGCAAGGGAGGATTCACGGGCCGCGAGACCCAGTACTTC.

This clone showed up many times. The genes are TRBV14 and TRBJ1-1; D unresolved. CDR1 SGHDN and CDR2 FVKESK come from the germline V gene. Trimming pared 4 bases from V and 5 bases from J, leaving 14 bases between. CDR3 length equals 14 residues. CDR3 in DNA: TGTGCCAGCAGCCGAGAGAGTCGGGGAACTGAAGCTTTCTTT. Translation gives CASSRESRGTEAFF.

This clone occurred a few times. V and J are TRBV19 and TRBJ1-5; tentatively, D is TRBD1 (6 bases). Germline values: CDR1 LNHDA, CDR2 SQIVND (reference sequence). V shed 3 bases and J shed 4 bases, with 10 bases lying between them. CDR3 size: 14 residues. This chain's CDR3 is CASSIGQLNQPQHF. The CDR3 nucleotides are TGTGCCAGTAGTATCGGACAGCTTAATCAGCCCCAGCATTTT.

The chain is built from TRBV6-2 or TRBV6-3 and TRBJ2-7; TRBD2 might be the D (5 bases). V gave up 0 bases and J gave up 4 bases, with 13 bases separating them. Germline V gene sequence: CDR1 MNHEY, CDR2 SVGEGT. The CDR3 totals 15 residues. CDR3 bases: TGTGCCAGCAGTTACTCGGAGGACGTGGGGTACGAGCAGTACTTC. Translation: CASSYSEDVGYEQYF.

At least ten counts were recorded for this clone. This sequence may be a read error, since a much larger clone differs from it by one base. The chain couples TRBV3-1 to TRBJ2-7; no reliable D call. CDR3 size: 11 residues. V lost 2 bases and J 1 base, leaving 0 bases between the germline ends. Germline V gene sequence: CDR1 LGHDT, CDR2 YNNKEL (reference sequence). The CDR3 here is CASSQSYEQYF. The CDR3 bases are TGTGCCAGCAGCCAATCCTACGAGCAGTACTTC.

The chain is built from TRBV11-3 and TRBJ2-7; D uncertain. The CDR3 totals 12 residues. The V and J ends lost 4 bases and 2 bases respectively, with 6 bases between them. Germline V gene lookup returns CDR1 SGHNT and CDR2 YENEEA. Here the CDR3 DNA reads TGTGCCAGCAGCTCTACTGCCTACGAGCAGTACTTC. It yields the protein CASSSTAYEQYF.

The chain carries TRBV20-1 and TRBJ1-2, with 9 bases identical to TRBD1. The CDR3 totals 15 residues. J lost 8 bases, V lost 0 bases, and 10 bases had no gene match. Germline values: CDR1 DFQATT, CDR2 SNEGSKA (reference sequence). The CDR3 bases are TGCAGTGCTAGAGATCCCCTGGGGACAGGGTGGGGCTACACCTTC. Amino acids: CSARDPLGTGWGYTF.

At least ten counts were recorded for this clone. The CDR3 spells CSAQIPAGGTDTQYF. Here the CDR3 DNA reads TGCAGTGCCCAGATCCCAGCGGGAGGCACAGATACGCAGTATTTT. The V and J genes are TRBV20-1 and TRBJ2-3, with 8 bases that match TRBD2. This CDR3 has 15 amino acids. Germline V lookup: CDR1 DFQATT, CDR2 SNEGSKA (reference sequence). Losses at the gene ends were 6 bases for V and 1 base for J; bases not matched to a gene: 9.